This TCR beta chain came from a study of CXCR3-negative and CXCR3-positive naive CD8 T cells. Study-wide results and caveats: CXCR3-negative naive cells had less hydrophobic TRB CDR3s than did CXCR3-positive naive cells.

5' RACE with UMI labels generated the TRB cDNA libraries. No DNA is given; TCRdb re-called the 5' RACE reads and lists each CDR3 protein once. Found here are about 50,000 distinct CDR3 sequences; the top ten clones hold approximately 0.52%. Germline V lookup: CDR1 MGHRA, CDR2 YSYEKL. This CDR3 comprises 15 residues. A note on this clonotype: The antigen remains undetermined.

This sequence originates from a human donor in good health. Some clones in this sample may be carry-over from other donors' samples. The sample comprised naive CXCR3+ CD8+ T cells from blood. Subset given: CD45RO-CCR7+CD27+CD95- naive CD8+ T cells expressing CXCR3 (TNR3+). The chain has TRBV4-1 and TRBJ2-5; TCRdb selects TRBD1, and the lack of DNA leaves this call unchecked. CDR3 protein: CASSQEIFGQGTQYF.